This T cell receptor beta chain was captured in a study of T cells in Graves' hyperthyroidism and ophthalmopathy. General observations from the study: Blood samples included most of the expanded thyroid clonotypes exceeding 0.001. Ophthalmopathy, as predicted by the model, came a median roughly 6.5 months after the prediction.

Details on this clonotype: As yet, its antigen is unknown.

Trimming cost V 6 bases and J 1 base, with 21 bases left between them. Germline loops: CDR1 SGHDN, CDR2 FVKESK. The CDR3 spans 17 residues. Amplified TCR beta CDR3 regions came from RNA transcripts. In the first-round RT-PCR of the TCR CDR3, the HTBI primer set was used. One entry per CDR3 protein, called by TCRdb with MiXCR from the multiplex PCR reads. The profile shows about 610,000 distinct CDR3 sequences, approximately 15% of them singletons. The specimen sequenced was blood. The receptor was isolated from a middle-aged woman with Graves' ophthalmopathy. The J gene is TRBJ1-2, the V gene TRBV14; tentatively, D is TRBD1 (6 bases). The CDR3 DNA reads TGTGCCAGCAGTCATCCTATTGACAGGCCCTTTAACTATGGCTACACCTTC. Protein sequence: CASSHPIDRPFNYGYTF.